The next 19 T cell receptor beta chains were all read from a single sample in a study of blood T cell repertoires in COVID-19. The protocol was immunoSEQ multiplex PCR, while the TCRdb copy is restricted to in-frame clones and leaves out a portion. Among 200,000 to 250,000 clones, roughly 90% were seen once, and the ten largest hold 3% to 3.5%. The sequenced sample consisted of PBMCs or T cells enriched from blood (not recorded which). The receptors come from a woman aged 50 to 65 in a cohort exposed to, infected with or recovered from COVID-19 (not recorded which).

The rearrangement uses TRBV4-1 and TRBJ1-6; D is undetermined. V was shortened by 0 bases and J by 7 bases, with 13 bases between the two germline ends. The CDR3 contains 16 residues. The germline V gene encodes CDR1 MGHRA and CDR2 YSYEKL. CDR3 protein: CASSQESIPGNSPLHF. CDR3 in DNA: TGCGCCAGCAGCCAAGAGTCCATCCCCGGGAATTCACCCCTCCACTTT.

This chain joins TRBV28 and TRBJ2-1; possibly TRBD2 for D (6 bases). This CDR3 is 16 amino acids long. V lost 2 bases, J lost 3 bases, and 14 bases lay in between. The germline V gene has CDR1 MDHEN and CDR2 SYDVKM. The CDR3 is CASSLGLGAGYNEQFF. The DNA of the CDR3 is TGTGCCAGCAGTTTAGGACTGGGAGCGGGCTACAATGAGCAGTTCTTC. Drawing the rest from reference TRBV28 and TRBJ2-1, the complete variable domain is DVKVTQSSRYLVKRTGEKVFLECVQDMDHENMFWYRQDPGLGLRLIYFSYDVKMKEKGDIPEGYSVSREKKERFSLILESASTNQTSMYLCASSLGLGAGYNEQFFGPGTRLTVL.

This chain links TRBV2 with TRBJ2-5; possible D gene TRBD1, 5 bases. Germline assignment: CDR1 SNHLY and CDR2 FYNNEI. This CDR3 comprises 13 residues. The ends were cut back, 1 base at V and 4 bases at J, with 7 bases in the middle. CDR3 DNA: TGTGCCAGCAGTGAAGAGGGGCTAGAGACCCAGTACTTC. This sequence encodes CASSEEGLETQYF.

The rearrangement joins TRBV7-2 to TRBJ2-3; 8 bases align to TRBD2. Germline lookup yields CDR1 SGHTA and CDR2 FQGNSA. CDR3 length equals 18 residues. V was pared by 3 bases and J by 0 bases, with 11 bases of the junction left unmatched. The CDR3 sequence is CASSFTRSGGLSTDTQYF. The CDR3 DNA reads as TGTGCCAGCAGCTTTACGAGAAGCGGGGGCCTTAGCACAGATACGCAGTATTTT.

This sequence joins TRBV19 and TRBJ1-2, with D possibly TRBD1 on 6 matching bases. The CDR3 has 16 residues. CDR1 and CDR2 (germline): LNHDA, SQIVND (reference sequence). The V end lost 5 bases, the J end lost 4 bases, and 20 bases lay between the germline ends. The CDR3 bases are TGTGCCAGTAGTGATATCCCCAAGACAGGTATCTATGGCTACACCTTC. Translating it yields CASSDIPKTGIYGYTF. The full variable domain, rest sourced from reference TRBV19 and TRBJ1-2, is DGGITQSPKYLFRKEGQNVTLSCEQNLNHDAMYWYRQDPGQGLRLIYYSQIVNDFQKGDIAEGYSVSREKKESFPLTVTSAQKNPTAFYLCASSDIPKTGIYGYTFGSGTRLTVV.

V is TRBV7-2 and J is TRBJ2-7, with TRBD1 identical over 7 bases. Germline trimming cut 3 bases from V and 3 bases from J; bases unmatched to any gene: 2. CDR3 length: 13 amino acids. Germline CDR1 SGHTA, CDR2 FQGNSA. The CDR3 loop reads CASSLDRNYEQYF. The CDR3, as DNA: TGTGCCAGCAGCTTGGACAGGAACTACGAGCAGTACTTC.

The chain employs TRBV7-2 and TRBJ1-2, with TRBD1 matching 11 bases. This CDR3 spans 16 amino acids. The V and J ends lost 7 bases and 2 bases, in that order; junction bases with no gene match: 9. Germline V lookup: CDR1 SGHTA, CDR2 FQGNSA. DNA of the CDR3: TGTGCCAGCATCCGGACAGGGGGCACCTTCAACTATGGCTACACCTTC. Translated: CASIRTGGTFNYGYTF. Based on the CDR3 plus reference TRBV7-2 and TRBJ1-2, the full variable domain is GAGVSQSPSNKVTEKGKDVELRCDPISGHTALYWYRQSLGQGLEFLIYFQGNSAPDKSGLPSDRFSAERTGGSVSTLTIQRTQQEDSAVYLCASIRTGGTFNYGYTFGSGTRLTVV.

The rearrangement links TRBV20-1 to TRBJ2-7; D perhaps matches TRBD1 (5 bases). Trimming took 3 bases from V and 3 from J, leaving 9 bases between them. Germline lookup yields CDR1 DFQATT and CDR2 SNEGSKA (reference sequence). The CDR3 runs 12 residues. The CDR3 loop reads CSASETDYEQYF. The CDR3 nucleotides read TGCAGTGCTAGTGAGACAGACTACGAGCAGTACTTC.

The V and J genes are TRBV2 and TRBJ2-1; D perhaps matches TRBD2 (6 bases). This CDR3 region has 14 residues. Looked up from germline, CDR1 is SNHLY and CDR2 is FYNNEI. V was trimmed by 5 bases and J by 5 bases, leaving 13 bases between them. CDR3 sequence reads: CASSLRDSHNEQFF. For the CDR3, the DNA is TGTGCCAGCAGTCTCCGGGACTCACACAATGAGCAGTTCTTC.

DNA for the CDR3: TGCAGCGCATCCGGGACAGGGAGATACACTGAAGCTTTCTTT. Translating it yields CSASGTGRYTEAFF. The chain has TRBV29-1 and TRBJ1-1; 9 nucleotides agree with TRBD1. V lost 7 bases to trimming and J lost 3 bases; unmatched junction nucleotides: 9. The CDR3 length is 14 residues. Germline V gene sequence: CDR1 SQVTM, CDR2 ANQGSEA.

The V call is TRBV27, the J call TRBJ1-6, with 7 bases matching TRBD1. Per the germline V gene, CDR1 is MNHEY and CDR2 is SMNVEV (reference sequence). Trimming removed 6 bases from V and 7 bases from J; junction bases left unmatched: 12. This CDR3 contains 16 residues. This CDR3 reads CASRSLEGARNSPLHF. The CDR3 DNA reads TGTGCCAGCAGGAGTTTGGAGGGGGCTCGAAATTCACCCCTCCACTTT.

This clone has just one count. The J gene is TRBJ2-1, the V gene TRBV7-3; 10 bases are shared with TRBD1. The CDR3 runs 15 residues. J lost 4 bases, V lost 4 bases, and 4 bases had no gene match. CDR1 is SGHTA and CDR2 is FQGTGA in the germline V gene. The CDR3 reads CASSSGQGNYNEQFF. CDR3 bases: TGTGCCAGCAGCTCGGGACAGGGGAATTACAATGAGCAGTTCTTC.

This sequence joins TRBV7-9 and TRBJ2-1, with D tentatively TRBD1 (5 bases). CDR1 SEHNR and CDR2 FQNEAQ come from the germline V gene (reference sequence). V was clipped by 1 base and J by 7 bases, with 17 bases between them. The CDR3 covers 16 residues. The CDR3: CASSLGPGLLSNEQFF. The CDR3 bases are TGTGCCAGCAGCTTAGGTCCAGGGCTGTTGTCAAATGAGCAGTTCTTC.

The chain's CDR3 is CASSPWRGTNYGYTF. The CDR3 DNA is TGTGCCAGCAGCCCCTGGCGGGGGACAAACTATGGCTACACCTTC. The chain joins TRBV7-2 to TRBJ1-2, with a tentative D call TRBD1 (6 bases). The CDR3 is 15 amino acids. Germline values: CDR1 SGHTA, CDR2 FQGNSA. V lost 5 bases and J 2 bases, leaving 15 bases between the germline ends.

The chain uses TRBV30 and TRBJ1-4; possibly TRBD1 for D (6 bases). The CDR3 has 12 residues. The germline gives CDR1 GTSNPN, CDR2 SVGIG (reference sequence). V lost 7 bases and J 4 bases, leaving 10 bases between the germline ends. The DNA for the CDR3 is TGTGCCTCAAAAGGGGGTAATGAAAAACTGTTTTTT. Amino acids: CASKGGNEKLFF.

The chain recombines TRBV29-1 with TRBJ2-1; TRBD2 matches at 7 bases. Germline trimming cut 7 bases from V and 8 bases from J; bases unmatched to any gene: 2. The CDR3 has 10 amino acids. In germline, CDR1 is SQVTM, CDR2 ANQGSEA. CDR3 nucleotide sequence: TGCAGCGCCCTAGCGGATGAGCAGTTCTTC. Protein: CSALADEQFF.

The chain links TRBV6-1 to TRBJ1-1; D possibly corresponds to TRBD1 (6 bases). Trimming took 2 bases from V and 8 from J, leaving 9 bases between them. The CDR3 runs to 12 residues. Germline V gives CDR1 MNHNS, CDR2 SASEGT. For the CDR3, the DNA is TGTGCCAGCAGTGAAACAGGGTGGGAAGCTTTCTTT. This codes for CASSETGWEAFF.

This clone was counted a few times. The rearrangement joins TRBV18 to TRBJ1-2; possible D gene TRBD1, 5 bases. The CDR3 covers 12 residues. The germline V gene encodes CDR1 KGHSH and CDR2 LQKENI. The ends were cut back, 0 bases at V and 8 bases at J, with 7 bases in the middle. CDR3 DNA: TGTGCCAGCTCACCACCGCAGGGCGGCTACACCTTC. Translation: CASSPPQGGYTF.

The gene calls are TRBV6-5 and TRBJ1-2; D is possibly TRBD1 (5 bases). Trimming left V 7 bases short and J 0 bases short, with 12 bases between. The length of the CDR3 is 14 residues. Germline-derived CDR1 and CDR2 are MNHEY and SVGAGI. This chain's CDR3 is CASNTGHPNYGYTF. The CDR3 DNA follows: TGTGCCAGCAACACAGGTCACCCTAACTATGGCTACACCTTC.